This TCR beta chain was found in a study of identical twins. Study outcomes and limitations: Invariant populations such as MAIT and iNKT cells could partly muddle zero-insertion analyses.

cDNA molecules carried unique molecular identifiers, and template switching added a universal primer site. TCRdb re-derived calls from the 5' RACE reads in MiXCR, one entry per CDR3 protein. The sample comprises approximately 500,000 distinct CDR3 sequences, 13% to 15% of which are singletons, and around 0.4% rests with the top ten. Between the trimmed V and J ends, which lost 0 bases and 0 bases, there was a span of 11 bases. Germline CDR1 is DFQATT and CDR2 is SNEGSKA (reference sequence). CDR3 length: 16 amino acids. In regard to this clonotype: Antigen specificity is unknown.

The sample also formed part of further work on yellow fever vaccine responses in identical twins.

This chain uses TRBV20-1 with TRBJ2-2; the D gene is possibly TRBD2 (6 bases). Sequencing was done on a sample of CD4+ T cells sorted from blood. This receptor was obtained from a woman aged 18-29 years in good health. DNA of the CDR3: TGCAGTGCTAGAGATTCCGGCGGGGCGAACACCGGGGAGCTGTTTTTT. Translating it yields CSARDSGGANTGELFF.